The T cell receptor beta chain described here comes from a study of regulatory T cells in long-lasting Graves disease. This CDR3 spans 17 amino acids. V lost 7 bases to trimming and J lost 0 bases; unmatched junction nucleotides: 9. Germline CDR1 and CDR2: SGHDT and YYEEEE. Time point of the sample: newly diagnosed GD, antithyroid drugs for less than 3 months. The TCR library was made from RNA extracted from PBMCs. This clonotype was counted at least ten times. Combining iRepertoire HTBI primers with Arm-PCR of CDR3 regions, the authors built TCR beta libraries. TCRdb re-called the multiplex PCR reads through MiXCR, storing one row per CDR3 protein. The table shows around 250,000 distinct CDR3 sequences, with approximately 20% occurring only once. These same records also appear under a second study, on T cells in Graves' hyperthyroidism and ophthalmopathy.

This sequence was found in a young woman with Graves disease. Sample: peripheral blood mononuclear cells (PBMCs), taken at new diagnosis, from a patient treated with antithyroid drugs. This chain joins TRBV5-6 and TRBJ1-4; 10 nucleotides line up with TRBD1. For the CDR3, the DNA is TGTGCCAGCCGGACCGGGACAGGGGACCCAACTAATGAAAAACTGTTTTTT. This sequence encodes CASRTGTGDPTNEKLFF.